The 21 T cell receptor beta chains in this list originate from one sample, sequenced in a study of human T cells and chemical hapten exposure. Time point meaning: patch test 1, 2 weeks after DPC sensitization. As for treatment: therapeutic diphenylcyclopropenone sensitization with weekly scalp DPC. Each CDR3 protein gets one entry after TCRdb re-called the RACE reads with MiXCR. The table has some 340,000 distinct CDR3 sequences, around 7% seen once. The sample here was whole blood, taken in connection with sensitization to the hapten diphenylcyclopropenone (DPC). These receptors all stem from a woman between 18 and 29 years old with alopecia areata. Some clones in this sample may be carry-over from other donors' samples.

This clonotype was seen a handful of times. The genes are TRBV6-1 and TRBJ2-1; either TRBD1 or TRBD2 may supply D (6 bases each). Between the trimmed V and J ends, which lost 8 bases and 4 bases, there was a span of 15 bases. The germline V gene encodes CDR1 MNHNS and CDR2 SASEGT. CDR3 length: 14 amino acids. As DNA, the CDR3 is TGTGCCAGCGCCGGGGGCCCAGTGTACAATGAGCAGTTCTTC. It specifies CASAGGPVYNEQFF.

This clonotype has at least ten counts. This chain uses TRBV4-1 with TRBJ2-1, with 9 bases fitting TRBD1. The J segment lost 4 bases and the V segment lost 0 bases, leaving 7 bases of the junction unmatched. The CDR3 sequence is 17 residues long. Germline values: CDR1 MGHRA, CDR2 YSYEKL. This CDR3 reads CASSQEGSGQGYNEQFF. CDR3 coding DNA: TGCGCCAGCAGCCAAGAAGGGTCGGGACAGGGTTACAATGAGCAGTTCTTC.

This sequence joins TRBV25-1 and TRBJ2-7; 7 nucleotides line up with TRBD1. This CDR3 contains 15 residues. Germline-derived CDR1 and CDR2 are MGHDK and SYGVNS. J lost 4 bases, V lost 1 base, and 7 bases had no gene match. DNA of the CDR3: TGTGCCAGCAGTGAATCACAGGGGTTTATGTACGAGCAGTACTTC. This translates into CASSESQGFMYEQYF.

At least ten counts were recorded for this clonotype. The rearrangement uses TRBV2 and TRBJ2-1; D may match TRBD1 or TRBD2 (5 bases each). The CDR3 sequence is 16 residues long. The V end was cut by 6 bases, the J end by 2 bases, with 17 bases between. CDR1 is SNHLY and CDR2 is FYNNEI in the germline V gene. CDR3 region: CASRGPGYGTYNEQFF. The CDR3 region has the DNA TGTGCCAGCAGGGGACCGGGATATGGGACCTACAATGAGCAGTTCTTC.

This clonotype was picked up a small number of times. The V and J genes are TRBV7-9 and TRBJ1-5; D may be TRBD1 (5 bases). The CDR3 sequence is 12 residues long. Germline loops: CDR1 SEHNR, CDR2 FQNEAQ (reference sequence). The V end was cut by 8 bases, the J end by 6 bases, with 11 bases between. In DNA, the CDR3 is TGTGCCAGCTCGACCGGGGGTCAGCCCCAGCATTTT. This codes for CASSTGGQPQHF.

This sequence joins TRBV4-2 and TRBJ1-2, with no clear D. Trimming cost V 1 base and J 1 base, with 10 bases left between them. The CDR3 consists of 15 residues. CDR1 is LGHNA and CDR2 is YNFKEQ in the germline V gene. This CDR3 is CASSQVEGINYGYTF. CDR3 nucleotides: TGTGCCAGCAGCCAAGTGGAAGGGATTAACTATGGCTACACCTTC.

This clonotype was seen ten or more times. V and J are TRBV6-1 and TRBJ2-3; D gene unclear. CDR3 length: 15 residues. Germline CDR1 reads MNHNS; CDR2 reads SASEGT. V lost 2 bases to trimming and J lost 2 bases, with 11 bases between them. The CDR3 nucleotides are TGTGCCAGCAGTGAATTGGGGATACCCACAGATACGCAGTATTTT. It translates to CASSELGIPTDTQYF.

This chain joins TRBV6-6 and TRBJ2-5; D unresolved. CDR1 MNHNY and CDR2 SVGAGI come from the germline V gene (reference sequence). The CDR3 is 16 residues long. Trimming cost V 0 bases and J 1 base, with 12 bases left between them. CDR3 sequence (DNA): TGTGCCAGCAGTTACTCACTCCAGCAGTCCCAAGAGACCCAGTACTTC. This codes for CASSYSLQQSQETQYF.

This clonotype was counted between two and nine times. This chain joins TRBV4-3 and TRBJ2-1; 10 nucleotides line up with TRBD2. Germline V gives CDR1 LGHNA, CDR2 YSLEER. This CDR3 contains 16 residues. The ends lost 6 bases at V and 3 bases at J; junction bases unmatched: 8. CDR3 amino acids: CASSPSTSGRYNEQFF. The CDR3 bases are TGCGCCAGCAGTCCCTCGACTAGCGGGCGCTACAATGAGCAGTTCTTC.

This clonotype has ten or more counts. The chain combines TRBV28 with TRBJ2-2, with unresolved D. Between the trimmed V and J ends, which lost 2 bases and 0 bases, there was a span of 10 bases. This CDR3 contains 16 residues. Germline CDR1 MDHEN, CDR2 SYDVKM. DNA for the CDR3: TGTGCCAGCAGTTTAGGGCGGAACCCGAACACCGGGGAGCTGTTTTTT. This gives the protein CASSLGRNPNTGELFF.

This clonotype was seen a few times. V usage is TRBV3-1 and J usage is TRBJ1-6; possible D gene TRBD1, 5 bases. The CDR3 sequence is 14 residues long. Trimming pared 5 bases from V and 8 bases from J, leaving 13 bases between. Germline V gives CDR1 LGHDT, CDR2 YNNKEL (reference sequence). DNA of the CDR3: TGTGCCAGCAGCTCGCGGACAATGGATTCACCCCTCCACTTT. Its translation: CASSSRTMDSPLHF.

This clonotype was seen at least ten times. This sequence joins TRBV5-1 and TRBJ2-3; D remains unclear. The CDR3 is made up of 15 amino acids. The V and J ends lost 4 bases and 4 bases respectively, with 16 bases between them. CDR1 and CDR2 from the germline V gene are SGHRS and YFSETQ. For the CDR3, the DNA is TGCGCCAGCAGCCCAGCCGGGCCTAACGCAGATACGCAGTATTTT. It specifies CASSPAGPNADTQYF.

Points on this clonotype: A much larger clone sits a single nucleotide away, making a read error possible. The chain links TRBV27 to TRBJ2-1; D could derive from TRBD1 or TRBD2 (5 bases each). V was shortened by 4 bases and J by 8 bases, with 18 bases between the two germline ends. CDR3 length: 15 amino acids. The germline CDR1 and CDR2 sequences are MNHEY and SMNVEV (reference sequence). The CDR3 loop is CASSYWGTRPHEQFF. In DNA, the CDR3 is TGTGCCAGCAGTTATTGGGGGACCCGGCCCCATGAGCAGTTCTTC.

This clonotype was seen repeatedly, ten times or more. The chain has TRBV27 and TRBJ2-1; D unclear. CDR3 length: 11 residues. The germline V and J ends were trimmed by 6 bases and 8 bases, with 8 bases remaining between them. Per germline, CDR1 MNHEY and CDR2 SMNVEV (reference sequence). In nucleotides, the CDR3 is TGTGCCAGCAGGGTTTCTGATGAGCAGTTCTTC. Amino acids: CASRVSDEQFF.

The chain joins TRBV20-1 to TRBJ2-3; D call uncertain. The CDR3 runs to 13 residues. Germline-derived CDR1 and CDR2 are DFQATT and SNEGSKA (reference sequence). In DNA, the CDR3 is TGCACACCTAATGGCGTAGGCACAGATACGCAGTATTTT. This translates into CTPNGVGTDTQYF.

This clonotype was seen only once. The chain employs TRBV24-1 and TRBJ1-1, with TRBD1 matching 9 bases. V was clipped by 8 bases and J by 3 bases; unmatched bases: 9. The germline gives CDR1 KGHDR, CDR2 SFDVKD. The CDR3 is 15 residues long. The DNA for the CDR3 is TGTGCCACCAATTCGGGACAGGGACCGGACACTGAAGCTTTCTTT. It encodes CATNSGQGPDTEAFF.

The chain links TRBV10-3 to TRBJ2-7; D might be TRBD1 (5 bases). V was pared by 5 bases and J by 4 bases, with 12 bases between. Germline V CDR1 and CDR2: ENHRY, SYGVKD. The length of the CDR3 is 13 residues. CDR3 loop: CAISSYQGYEQYF. Here the CDR3 DNA reads TGTGCCATCAGTTCCTATCAGGGTTACGAGCAGTACTTC.

This clonotype was recorded a few times. An end of the junction differs from the germline gene, which may be a read error. The rearrangement uses TRBV7-7 and TRBJ2-1; D might be TRBD1 or TRBD2, each matching 6 bases. The CDR3 has 14 amino acids. In germline, CDR1 is SSHAT, CDR2 FNYEAQ (reference sequence). The CDR3 nucleotides read TGTGCTAGCAGCCCGGGGGCCGGCCGGGGTGAGCAGTTCTTC. Amino acid sequence: CASSPGAGRGEQFF.

This chain uses TRBV20-1 with TRBJ1-2; D unresolved. Trimming removed 3 bases from V and 4 bases from J, with 27 bases in between. Germline V lookup: CDR1 DFQATT, CDR2 SNEGSKA (reference sequence). This CDR3 has 18 amino acids. CDR3 coding DNA: TGCAGTGCTAGGCTATCATGGGAAGAGGGAGACTGGGGCTATGGCTACACCTTC. This codes for CSARLSWEEGDWGYGYTF.

This clonotype was found many times. The chain combines TRBV11-2 with TRBJ2-4; the D is unclear. The CDR3 loop spans 12 amino acids. Looked up from germline, CDR1 is SGHAT and CDR2 is FQNNGV. The ends were cut back, 5 bases at V and 7 bases at J, with 9 bases in the middle. The CDR3 nucleotides read TGTGCCAGCAGCCCTATGACGAACATTCAGTACTTC. This translates into CASSPMTNIQYF.

The table lists this clonotype with many counts. The chain combines TRBV4-3 with TRBJ2-3; 10 bases are a match to TRBD2. Germline CDR1 is LGHNA and CDR2 is YSLEER. The CDR3 covers 15 residues. Losses at the gene ends were 3 bases for V and 4 bases for J; bases not matched to a gene: 4. The CDR3 nucleotides read TGCGCCAGCAGCCAGGGGACTAGCGAATCAGATACGCAGTATTTT. As protein: CASSQGTSESDTQYF.